This T cell receptor (beta chain) appears in the sequencing data of a study of response to subunit inactivated influenza vaccine. Study-wide results and limits: It was suggested by the authors that few new T cells are recruited by each seasonal influenza vaccination.

TCRdb analysed the RT-PCR reads with MiXCR anew, one entry per CDR3 protein. The data contain some 800,000 distinct CDR3 sequences, 21% of them seen just once; the ten biggest clones take up more than 8.5%. Germline assignment: CDR1 SGHRS and CDR2 YFSETQ. CDR3 size: 15 residues. Trimming stripped 3 bases from V and 4 bases from J, with 15 bases between. This clonotype was seen a handful of times. The antigen is not known. The sample consisted of PBMCs from blood, taken 5 days after vaccination. This sequence was found in a man aged 50-59 years who received an inactivated influenza vaccine. The rearrangement joins TRBV5-1 to TRBJ2-3; tentative D call: TRBD1 (6 bases). DNA of the CDR3: TGCGCCAGCAGCTGGGGAACAGGGCGGGCAGATACGCAGTATTTT. Its translation is CASSWGTGRADTQYF.